This record covers a single T cell receptor (beta chain). Its antigen remains unknown. This record comes from a study of radiation and T cells in renal cell carcinoma. Time point here: baseline pretreatment blood. This sample's treatment: 15 Gy SBRT to primary tumor, nephrectomy 4 weeks later. The CDR3 consists of 14 residues. CDR1 is SGHDT and CDR2 is YYEEEE in the germline V gene. Trimming took off 0 bases at V and 3 bases at J, with 9 bases between the two ends. Study-wide findings and caveats: In blood, top tumor clones expanded by 2 weeks, shrinking by 4.

TCRdb's table, derived via immunoSEQ multiplex PCR, lists solely in-frame clones and lacks some. The sample yields around 94,000 clones, approximately 86% seen once. This rearrangement joins TRBV5-6 to TRBJ1-2; D gene unclear. Sequencing used blood, obtained from a patient whose treatment included radiotherapy and nephrectomy. This sequence was found in a man in his forties or fifties with renal cell carcinoma. CDR3 nucleotide sequence: TGTGCCAGCAGCTTGGAATCGTCAGACTATGGCTACACCTTC. Its translation is CASSLESSDYGYTF.